This record looks at one T cell receptor (beta chain) sequence and its context. The data were taken from a study of T-cell memory formation after mild COVID-19. TCRdb recomputed calls from the 5' RACE reads with MiXCR, one row per CDR3 protein. The data contain 250,000 to 400,000 distinct CDR3 sequences, 14% of them singletons. CDR3 length: 14 residues. V lost 4 bases to trimming and J lost 2 bases, with 12 bases between them. CDR1 is SGHDT and CDR2 is YYEEEE in the germline V gene. Material for sequencing was PBMCs or a T cell subset sorted from them (not recorded which). The source of this sequence is a man aged 18 to 29 who had mild COVID-19 (a few samples of this study predate the infection). Cell type and time point are not known. The V call is TRBV5-6, the J call TRBJ1-2, with unresolved D. This chain's CDR3 is CASSASPMNYGYTF. As DNA, the CDR3 is TGTGCCAGCAGCGCCTCTCCAATGAACTATGGCTACACCTTC.